This T cell receptor beta chain was found in a study of blood T cells in healthy people across ages. Each sample yielded at least 6 micrograms of PBMC total RNA. To note about this clonotype: Antigen unknown.

With a J-beta primer mix and a sample-barcoded 5' primer, a second PCR ran about 7 to 12 cycles. Each of the samples gave a minimum of 2.5 million paired-end reads that contained CDR3. TCRdb re-called the 5' RACE reads with MiXCR, one entry per CDR3 protein. The sample carries about 1.7 million distinct CDR3 sequences, 28% recorded once. General observations from the study: More naive CD4+ cells and higher diversity marked long-lived donors relative to aged donors.

This CDR3 comprises 15 residues. V gave up 3 bases and J gave up 5 bases, with 16 bases separating them. The germline gives CDR1 KGHSH, CDR2 LQKENI. What was sequenced was blood. This chain connects TRBV18 to TRBJ1-2; possibly TRBD1 for D (5 bases). This sequence originates from a woman in her 30s in good health. The CDR3 protein is CASSPGDGVGYGYTF. The DNA of the CDR3 is TGTGCCAGCTCACCTGGGGACGGAGTGGGATATGGCTACACCTTC.